This paragraph reports one TCR beta chain. The data stem from a study of OX40 agonist ivuxolimab in advanced cancers. For the study at large: Prior checkpoint blockade (anti-PD-1, anti-PD-L1 or anti-CTLA-4) was permitted; under 50% had it.

This table comes from immunoSEQ multiplex PCR, and its TCRdb copy is limited to in-frame clones, with some not included. This table has roughly 20,000 clones, roughly four fifths appearing once. Germline-derived CDR1 and CDR2 are MNHEY and SVGAGI. J lost 0 bases, V lost 8 bases, and 6 bases had no gene match. The CDR3 sequence is 14 residues long. The receptor comes from an adult with an advanced solid tumor such as melanoma, head and neck, liver or kidney cancer. Specimen: CD4+ or CD8+ T cells sorted from blood, collected in a trial of the OX40 agonist ivuxolimab. The chain has TRBV6-5 and TRBJ2-7; 8 positions agree with TRBD2. CDR3 sequence reads: CASGGGTSSYEQYF. DNA of the CDR3: TGTGCCAGCGGGGGGGGGACTAGCTCCTACGAGCAGTACTTC.